This record concerns one T cell receptor (beta chain) sequence. This sample was included in a study of blood T cells in healthy people across ages. The CDR3 is 15 residues long. CDR1 and CDR2 from the germline V gene are SGHTA and FQGNSA. Trimming cost V 1 base and J 1 base, with 9 bases left between them. The second PCR ran 7 to 11 cycles with a sample-barcoded 5' primer and J-beta primers. MiXCR was run by TCRdb on the 5' RACE reads, yielding one entry per CDR3 protein. The top ten clones hold around 18% of a sample with roughly 500,000 distinct CDR3 sequences, 27% of them seen once. The sequence came from a woman between 70 and 85 years old in good health. The chain has TRBV7-2 and TRBJ2-3, with unresolved D. The sample taken for sequencing was blood. The CDR3 nucleotides read TGTGCCAGCAGCTTAGGGCTAGTTGGCACAGATACGCAGTATTTT. Protein: CASSLGLVGTDTQYF.